The 10 T cell receptor beta chains below were found in one sample sequenced in a study of tumor-infiltrating lymphocytes in primary liver carcinoma. A constant-region primer primed TCR beta cDNA synthesis from about 490 ng of total RNA. Three rounds of nested multiplex PCR with slightly modified ARM-PCR produced TCR beta libraries. The study ran its first two PCR rounds for roughly 9 cycles each, using TRBV1-TRBV30 forward primers and a C-beta reverse primer. TCRdb reanalysed the multiplex PCR reads using MiXCR and keeps one entry per CDR3 protein. The sample gives some 21,000 distinct CDR3 sequences, about 75% of which show up once; about 40% is in the top ten. Co-extracting RNA and DNA was done with roughly 18-32 mg of unsorted bulk tissue as input. The sequenced material came from liver tumor tissue from sampling region 1. Subset specified: tumor region T1, superior pole. The source of these receptors is a woman aged 25 to 39 with primary liver carcinoma and hepatitis B virus infection.

Worth noting for this clonotype: Germline is not matched at one junction end, which may reflect a read error. This chain joins TRBV12-3 or TRBV12-4 and TRBJ2-1; the match to TRBD2 covers 11 bases. This CDR3 has 15 amino acids. CDR3 in DNA: TGTACCAGCAGCCTGTATGGGACTAGCGGACTTGAGCAGTTCTTC. Translated: CTSSLYGTSGLEQFF.

On this clonotype itself: This may come from a read error, since a much larger clone is one base off. The rearrangement uses TRBV4-2 and TRBJ1-2, with 7 positions matching TRBD1. There are 15 residues in the CDR3. CDR1 and CDR2 from the germline V gene are LGHNA and YNFKEQ. The CDR3 region has the DNA TGTACCAGCAGCCACCCGATCGACAGGGTATTTGGCTACACATTC. It codes for CTSSHPIDRVFGYTF.

V and J are TRBV11-2 and TRBJ2-3, with 7 nucleotides matching TRBD2. The CDR3 length is 17 residues. The germline gives CDR1 SGHAT, CDR2 FQNNGV. Germline trimming cut 1 base from V and 3 bases from J; bases unmatched to any gene: 10. Here the CDR3 reads CASSLVGLTTSTDTQYF. CDR3 bases: TGTGCCAGCAGCTTAGTGGGACTAACGACTAGTACAGATACGCAGTATTTT. The whole variable domain, remainder taken from reference TRBV11-2 and TRBJ2-3, is EAGVAQSPRYKIIEKRQSVAFWCNPISGHATLYWYQQILGQGPKLLIQFQNNGVVDDSQLPKDRFSAERLKGVDSTLKIQPAKLEDSAVYLCASSLVGLTTSTDTQYFGPGTRLTVL.

About this clonotype: It is likely a read error, because the conserved phenylalanine at the end of the CDR3 is missing. The rearrangement links TRBV28 to TRBJ1-2; D remains unclear. The CDR3 runs to 13 residues. V lost 9 bases and J lost 2, with 13 bases in between. CDR1 MDHEN and CDR2 SYDVKM come from the germline V gene. The CDR3 spells CARSQPPNYGYTS. CDR3 DNA sequence: TGTGCCAGGAGTCAGCCTCCGAACTATGGCTACACCTCC.

For this clonotype: Compared with germline, one end of the junction differs, possibly owing to a read error. V gene TRBV11-3 combines with J gene TRBJ2-1; 11 nucleotides match TRBD2. This CDR3 is 17 amino acids long. The germline V gene encodes CDR1 SGHNT and CDR2 YENEEA. CDR3 nucleotide sequence: TGCGCCTGCAGCTTAGGCCTACTAGCGGGAGACTACAATGAGCAGTTCTTC. Translated, it gives CACSLGLLAGDYNEQFF.

As to this clonotype: A junction boundary mismatches the germline segment, possibly from a read error. The chain joins TRBV11-2 to TRBJ1-2; D possibly corresponds to TRBD1 (5 bases). The CDR3 is 13 amino acids. CDR1 SGHAT and CDR2 FQNNGV come from the germline V gene. The CDR3 DNA follows: TGTGCAAGCACTCGGGGGGGGGATGGAGGCTACACCTTC. Its translation is CASTRGGDGGYTF.

Remarks on this clonotype: No conserved phenylalanine or tryptophan ends this CDR3, so it is likely a read error. The rearrangement links TRBV6-5 to TRBJ1-1; no definite D call. The CDR3 is made up of 13 amino acids. Per the germline V gene, CDR1 is MNHEY and CDR2 is SVGAGI. CDR3 sequence reads: CARGIGWNSEAFS. DNA of the CDR3: TGTGCCAGAGGAATAGGATGGAACAGTGAAGCTTTCTCT.

The chain carries TRBV11-2 and TRBJ1-1; 9 bases agree with TRBD1. The CDR3 contains 20 residues. Germline lookup yields CDR1 SGHAT and CDR2 FQNNGV. Losses at the gene ends were 5 bases for V and 14 bases for J; bases not matched to a gene: 33. CDR3 protein: CASSARNRGRKRWSNIEAFF. The CDR3 DNA reads TGTGCCAGCAGCGCTCGGAACAGGGGGCGCAAGAGGTGGAGTAACATTGAGGCCTTCTTT.

Remarks on this clonotype: At one boundary the junction diverges from the germline segment, which might be a read error. The V gene is TRBV11-1, the J gene TRBJ1-1, with 7 bases that match TRBD1. Germline values: CDR1 SGHAT, CDR2 FQDESV (reference sequence). This CDR3 region has 15 residues. The CDR3 sequence: CDSSSTGTENAEAFF. DNA for the CDR3: TGTGACAGCAGCTCAACCGGGACAGAGAACGCTGAAGCTTTCTTT.

The chain is built from TRBV5-4 and TRBJ2-3, with 10 bases that match TRBD2. Germline CDR1 and CDR2: SGHNT and YYREEE (reference sequence). V gave up 5 bases and J gave up 3 bases; unmatched junction bases: 15. The CDR3 loop spans 18 amino acids. CDR3 DNA: TGTGCCAGCAGTAACCCAGCGGCTAGCGGGAGTAGTACAGATACGCAGTATTTT. Protein sequence: CASSNPAASGSSTDTQYF.